This note documents a single T cell receptor (beta chain) sequence. TCRdb's table, derived via immunoSEQ multiplex PCR, lists solely in-frame clones and lacks some. This table has 280,000 or so clones, 85% appearing once. Trimming cost V 2 bases and J 8 bases; bases outside gene matches: 6. Per germline, CDR1 SGHRS and CDR2 YFSETQ. The CDR3 covers 14 residues. The sample originates from a study of blood T cell repertoires in COVID-19. The overall study: Acute and convalescent COVID-19 specimens originated in the United States, Italy and Spain.

Participants came from 20 to 25 US areas, aged roughly 18 to 100 years. Self-reported history from a screening survey and questionnaire set each donor's cohort. Recovery among Cohort 3 donors was established by two negative PCRs, clearance, or symptom resolution. The sample consisted of PBMCs or T cells enriched from blood (not recorded which). The rearrangement joins TRBV5-1 to TRBJ2-1, with 8 bases matching TRBD2. This receptor was taken from a woman aged 45-59 years who had recovered from COVID-19. CDR3 residues: CASSLDGGADEQFF. The CDR3 DNA sequence: TGCGCCAGCAGCTTAGACGGGGGGGCCGATGAGCAGTTCTTC.